The clone carrying this T cell receptor (beta chain) has only a few counts. Autoimmune disease history or systemic immunosuppression was exclusionary. The source of the sample is a study of OX40 agonist ivuxolimab in advanced cancers. V lost 5 bases and J lost 10, with 18 bases in between. CDR1 MDHEN and CDR2 SYDVKM come from the germline V gene. This CDR3 has 14 residues. The protocol was immunoSEQ multiplex PCR, while the TCRdb copy is restricted to in-frame clones and leaves out a portion. The table lists approximately 100,000 clones, 90% of them singletons. The chain carries TRBV28 and TRBJ2-1; no firm D call. Sequences were derived from CD4+ or CD8+ T cells sorted from blood, sampled in a trial of the OX40 agonist ivuxolimab. The receptor was derived from an adult with an advanced solid tumor such as melanoma, head and neck, liver or kidney cancer. The CDR3 DNA is TGTGCCAGCAGTAAACCATACGGTAGTGCGGAGCAGTTCTTC. Residues: CASSKPYGSAEQFF.